The 19 T cell receptor beta chains below were found in one sample sequenced in a study of blood T cell repertoires in COVID-19. TCRdb's copy holds only in-frame clones and misses some; the assay was immunoSEQ multiplex PCR. Among roughly 300,000 clones, roughly 85% were seen once, and the ten largest hold roughly 4%. The sequenced sample consisted of PBMCs or T cells enriched from blood (not recorded which). The receptors were sampled from a woman in her thirties or forties with acute COVID-19.

The chain couples TRBV7-9 to TRBJ1-1; perhaps TRBD1 as D (5 bases). The CDR3 extends over 16 amino acids. Trimming pared 5 bases from V and 1 base from J, leaving 17 bases between. The germline CDR1 and CDR2 sequences are SEHNR and FQNEAQ (reference sequence). CDR3 coding DNA: TGTGCCAGCAGCCCCGCGGAGGGGCGCGGGAACACTGAAGCTTTCTTT. Amino acids: CASSPAEGRGNTEAFF.

The chain combines TRBV6-2 or TRBV6-3 with TRBJ2-7; D may be TRBD1 (5 bases). CDR3 length: 19 residues. V was cut by 0 bases and J by 7 bases, with 28 bases left in between. Germline V lookup: CDR1 MNHEY, CDR2 SVGEGT. CDR3 in amino acids: CASSYSIRSVQAQGWEQYF. The CDR3 DNA reads as TGTGCCAGCAGTTACTCGATAAGGAGTGTTCAGGCGCAGGGCTGGGAGCAGTACTTC.

Turning to this clone: At the DNA level, this CDR3 is encoded by other sequences in the same sample as well. The chain joins TRBV7-2 to TRBJ1-2; D gene ambiguous. The CDR3 extends over 14 amino acids. CDR1 and CDR2 from the germline V gene are SGHTA and FQGNSA. Trimming removed 1 base at V and 0 bases at J, with 6 bases between. Here the CDR3 reads CASSLVTTNYGYTF. CDR3 sequence (DNA): TGTGCCAGCAGCTTAGTCACAACTAACTATGGCTACACCTTC. Full variable domain (missing parts from reference TRBV7-2 and TRBJ1-2): GAGVSQSPSNKVTEKGKDVELRCDPISGHTALYWYRQSLGQGLEFLIYFQGNSAPDKSGLPSDRFSAERTGGSVSTLTIQRTQQEDSAVYLCASSLVTTNYGYTFGSGTRLTVV.

The chain combines TRBV7-2 with TRBJ2-7, with 9 nucleotides matching TRBD1. The CDR3 covers 14 residues. V gave up 4 bases and J gave up 1 base; unmatched junction bases: 2. Germline lookup yields CDR1 SGHTA and CDR2 FQGNSA. The CDR3 nucleotides are TGTGCCAGCAGCTCCGGGACAGGGTCCTACGAGCAGTACTTC. It codes for CASSSGTGSYEQYF. The variable domain in full, completed from reference TRBV7-2 and TRBJ2-7, reads GAGVSQSPSNKVTEKGKDVELRCDPISGHTALYWYRQSLGQGLEFLIYFQGNSAPDKSGLPSDRFSAERTGGSVSTLTIQRTQQEDSAVYLCASSSGTGSYEQYFGPGTRLTVT.

The J gene is TRBJ2-1, the V gene TRBV18, with TRBD1 identical over 9 bases. The J segment lost 4 bases and the V segment lost 5 bases, leaving 15 bases of the junction unmatched. This CDR3 contains 18 residues. The germline V gene has CDR1 KGHSH and CDR2 LQKENI. The chain's CDR3 is CASSRDRVLLPTYNEQFF. For the CDR3, the DNA is TGTGCCAGCTCAAGGGACAGGGTGCTCCTTCCGACTTACAATGAGCAGTTCTTC.

This clone was detected a few times. CDR3 sequence reads: CASSVATGSSGNTIYF. Written as DNA, the CDR3 is TGTGCCAGCAGCGTAGCTACGGGTAGCTCTGGAAACACCATATATTTT. V usage is TRBV9 and J usage is TRBJ1-3, with D unresolved. The CDR3 totals 16 residues. The V end was cut by 0 bases, the J end by 0 bases, with 10 bases between. Germline assignment: CDR1 SGDLS and CDR2 YYNGEE.

This chain uses TRBV2 with TRBJ2-1; maybe TRBD1 (5 bases). Germline V gene lookup returns CDR1 SNHLY and CDR2 FYNNEI. The CDR3 spans 14 residues. Trimming took off 6 bases at V and 7 bases at J, with 16 bases between the two ends. The chain's CDR3 is CASSGTQQENEQFF. CDR3 nucleotides: TGTGCCAGCAGCGGTACTCAACAGGAGAATGAGCAGTTCTTC.

This chain connects TRBV28 to TRBJ1-2, with no clear D. Trimming shortened V by 2 bases and J by 3 bases, and 19 bases separated the two germline ends. CDR3 length equals 17 residues. Germline lookup yields CDR1 MDHEN and CDR2 SYDVKM. CDR3 residues: CASSLSRWEGTYYGYTF. CDR3 DNA sequence: TGTGCCAGCAGTTTAAGTAGATGGGAGGGAACCTACTATGGCTACACCTTC.

The chain combines TRBV7-9 with TRBJ2-3; possibly TRBD1 for D (6 bases). Germline CDR1 and CDR2: SEHNR and FQNEAQ (reference sequence). Trimming took off 7 bases at V and 2 bases at J, with 16 bases between the two ends. The CDR3 loop spans 15 amino acids. CDR3 in amino acids: CASTLQGTPTDTQYF. CDR3 bases: TGTGCCAGCACCCTTCAAGGGACACCCACAGATACGCAGTATTTT.

V and J are TRBV6-5 and TRBJ1-6; no clear D. Between the trimmed V and J ends, which lost 6 bases and 0 bases, there was a span of 9 bases. This CDR3 has 15 amino acids. Germline V gene lookup returns CDR1 MNHEY and CDR2 SVGAGI. In DNA, the CDR3 is TGTGCCAGCAGGCCGGAGTTCTCCTATAATTCACCCCTCCACTTT. It specifies CASRPEFSYNSPLHF.

The chain joins TRBV6-1 to TRBJ2-1; perhaps TRBD1 as D (6 bases). The CDR3 extends over 16 amino acids. Trimming shortened V by 2 bases and J by 0 bases, and 11 bases separated the two germline ends. Per germline, CDR1 MNHNS and CDR2 SASEGT. CDR3 loop: CASSEPGQSSYNEQFF. Here the CDR3 DNA reads TGTGCCAGCAGTGAACCTGGACAGAGCTCCTACAATGAGCAGTTCTTC.

The chain joins TRBV5-1 to TRBJ1-2; maybe TRBD1 (6 bases). The CDR3 consists of 16 residues. Germline V gene lookup returns CDR1 SGHRS and CDR2 YFSETQ. V was clipped by 7 bases and J by 7 bases, with 26 bases between them. Written as DNA, the CDR3 is TGCGCCAGCCGCGACCGTACGCGGGGGCATTCCGGTGGCTACACCTTC. Its translation is CASRDRTRGHSGGYTF.

The gene calls are TRBV5-6 and TRBJ2-1; no clear D gene. Germline CDR1 reads SGHDT; CDR2 reads YYEEEE. The CDR3 runs 15 residues. The V and J ends lost 1 base and 0 bases respectively, with 8 bases between them. The CDR3 spells CASSLFRVSYNEQFF. The DNA of the CDR3 is TGTGCCAGCAGCTTGTTCCGGGTCTCCTACAATGAGCAGTTCTTC.

This rearrangement joins TRBV5-4 to TRBJ1-6; D gene unclear. V lost 2 bases to trimming and J lost 5 bases, with 8 bases between them. There are 14 residues in the CDR3. Germline-derived CDR1 and CDR2 are SGHNT and YYREEE (reference sequence). The CDR3 protein is CASSLGLNNSPLHF. The DNA for the CDR3 is TGTGCCAGCAGCTTAGGACTGAATAATTCACCCCTCCACTTT.

The chain is built from TRBV3-1 (or the pseudogene TRBV3-2) and TRBJ2-7; TRBD1 is a possible D gene (6 bases). V lost 4 bases and J lost 2, with 9 bases in between. CDR1 and CDR2 (germline): LGHDT, YNNKEL (reference sequence). The CDR3 totals 13 residues. The CDR3 region is CASSRTDTYEQYF. The CDR3 bases are TGTGCCAGCAGCCGGACAGATACCTACGAGCAGTACTTC.

The V call is TRBV16, the J call TRBJ1-2; 10 bases agree with TRBD1. The germline V gene has CDR1 KGHSY and CDR2 FQNENV. V gave up 0 bases and J gave up 4 bases; unmatched junction bases: 5. The CDR3 is 16 residues long. The DNA of the CDR3 is TGTGCCAGCAGCCAATCCACCGGGACAGGGGTCTATGGCTACACCTTC. This codes for CASSQSTGTGVYGYTF. Supplemented by reference TRBV16 and TRBJ1-2, the full variable domain reads GEEVAQTPKHLVRGEGQKAKLYCAPIKGHSYVFWYQQVLKNEFKFLISFQNENVFDETGMPKERFSAKCLPNSPCSLEIQATKLEDSAVYFCASSQSTGTGVYGYTFGSGTRLTVV.

V and J are TRBV7-9 and TRBJ1-5, with 7 bases fitting TRBD1. The CDR3 consists of 14 residues. V was clipped by 8 bases and J by 3 bases; unmatched bases: 7. Germline CDR1 reads SEHNR; CDR2 reads FQNEAQ (reference sequence). DNA for the CDR3: TGTGCCAGCCAGGGGGGTGGAGACAATCAGCCCCAGCATTTT. This codes for CASQGGGDNQPQHF. The variable domain in full, with the rest retrieved from reference TRBV7-9 and TRBJ1-5, is DTGVSQNPRHKITKRGQNVTFRCDPISEHNRLYWYRQTLGQGPEFLTYFQNEAQLEKSRLLSDRFSAERPKGSFSTLEIQRTEQGDSAMYLCASQGGGDNQPQHFGDGTRLSIL.

Written as DNA, the CDR3 is TGTGCCAGCAGTCTCACAGGGTTTGGCTACACCTTC. As protein: CASSLTGFGYTF. V gene TRBV7-2 combines with J gene TRBJ1-2, with D possibly TRBD1 on 6 matching bases. From germline, CDR1 is SGHTA and CDR2 FQGNSA. The CDR3 consists of 12 residues. V lost 6 bases, J lost 7 bases, and 12 bases lay in between.

This clone has only one observation. This rearrangement joins TRBV27 to TRBJ2-2; weak D call: TRBD1 (6 bases). From germline, CDR1 is MNHEY and CDR2 SMNVEV (reference sequence). V was pared by 8 bases and J by 6 bases, with 16 bases between. The CDR3 is 14 amino acids. The CDR3 nucleotides are TGTGCCAGCGCAGGTCTCAGGGGTCCCGGGGAGCTGTTTTTT. Its translation is CASAGLRGPGELFF.